Presented here are 32 T cell receptor beta chains from one specimen sequenced in a study of identical twins. MiXCR, applied by TCRdb to the 5' RACE reads, yields one record per CDR3 protein. The sample consists of 400,000 to 550,000 distinct CDR3 sequences, roughly an eighth of them appearing once. The data also belong to a second study, concerning yellow fever vaccine responses in identical twins.

Sequenced input: CD4+ T cells sorted from blood. These receptor sequences come from a woman aged 18 to 35 in good health.

This clonotype came up a few times. One end of the junction is discordant with germline, which a read error may explain. The rearrangement uses TRBV3-1 and TRBJ2-1, with D possibly being TRBD1 or TRBD2 (7 bases each). The CDR3 runs to 14 residues. The germline gives CDR1 LGHDT, CDR2 YNNKEL (reference sequence). The CDR3 is CASSQDRRGGEKFF. Written as DNA, the CDR3 is TGTGCCAGCAGCCAAGATCGCAGGGGGGGTGAGAAGTTCTTC.

The chain recombines TRBV28 with TRBJ2-5, with TRBD2 matching 10 bases. CDR1 and CDR2 from the germline V gene are MDHEN and SYDVKM. This CDR3 has 15 amino acids. With 4 bases clipped from V and 6 bases from J, the junction kept 8 bases outside the gene matches. The CDR3 DNA sequence: TGTGCCAGCAGTTCCAGCAGCGGGAGGGCAAAGACCCAGTACTTC. Translation: CASSSSSGRAKTQYF.

The chain links TRBV15 to TRBJ2-3; D possibly corresponds to TRBD2 (5 bases). There are 14 residues in the CDR3. The V end was cut by 0 bases, the J end by 4 bases, with 8 bases between. Germline assignment: CDR1 LNHNV and CDR2 YYDKDF (reference sequence). The CDR3 loop reads CATSRDAGADTQYF. The CDR3 bases are TGTGCCACCAGCAGAGACGCGGGCGCAGATACGCAGTATTTT.

This clonotype has a handful of counts. This chain links TRBV5-1 with TRBJ2-2, with D possibly being TRBD2 (7 bases). Germline V lookup: CDR1 SGHRS, CDR2 YFSETQ. This CDR3 spans 16 amino acids. V shed 1 base and J shed 4 bases, with 14 bases lying between them. CDR3 in DNA: TGCGCCAGCAGCTTGATCGCGGGGGCCACCACCGGGGAGCTGTTTTTT. Residues: CASSLIAGATTGELFF. Full variable domain (remainder filled in from reference TRBV5-1 and TRBJ2-2): KAGVTQTPRYLIKTRGQQVTLSCSPISGHRSVSWYQQTPGQGLQFLFEYFSETQRNKGNFPGRFSGRQFSNSRSEMNVSTLELGDSALYLCASSLIAGATTGELFFGEGSRLTVL.

This clonotype was observed a few times. The genes are TRBV29-1 and TRBJ2-7; 7 positions agree with TRBD1. The V segment lost 6 bases and the J segment 3 bases; nucleotides outside the gene matches: 5. Germline V gene data show CDR1 as SQVTM and CDR2 as ANQGSEA. This CDR3 comprises 12 residues. The CDR3 DNA is TGCAGCGTCCCGGGACAGAACTACGAGCAGTACTTC. Encoded protein: CSVPGQNYEQYF.

The chain employs TRBV29-1 and TRBJ2-5; weak D call: TRBD2 (5 bases). V gave up 3 bases and J gave up 5 bases, with 10 bases separating them. Germline loops: CDR1 SQVTM, CDR2 ANQGSEA. CDR3 size: 12 residues. CDR3 nucleotide sequence: TGCAGCGTTGACGGGGATGGGGAGACCCAGTACTTC. Translation: CSVDGDGETQYF. The full variable domain, rest sourced from reference TRBV29-1 and TRBJ2-5, is SAVISQKPSRDICQRGTSLTIQCQVDSQVTMMFWYRQQPGQSLTLIATANQGSEATYESGFVIDKFPISRPNLTFSTLTVSNMSPEDSSIYLCSVDGDGETQYFGPGTRLLVL.

The gene calls are TRBV15 and TRBJ1-2, with 12 bases matching TRBD1. V was clipped by 0 bases and J by 8 bases; unmatched bases: 10. The CDR3 covers 17 residues. CDR1 is LNHNV and CDR2 is YYDKDF in the germline V gene (reference sequence). CDR3: CATSRDGGTGGPSGYTF. CDR3 bases: TGTGCCACCAGCAGAGATGGTGGGACAGGGGGCCCATCCGGCTACACCTTC. The complete variable domain, with remaining parts taken from reference TRBV15 and TRBJ1-2, reads DAMVIQNPRYQVTQFGKPVTLSCSQTLNHNVMYWYQQKSSQAPKLLFHYYDKDFNNEADTPDNFQSRRPNTSFCFLDIRSPGLGDTAMYLCATSRDGGTGGPSGYTFGSGTRLTVV.

This clonotype was detected ten times or more. The V and J genes are TRBV4-3 and TRBJ2-5, with D possibly called TRBD1 or TRBD2 (6 bases each). CDR3 length: 14 amino acids. CDR1 LGHNA and CDR2 YSLEER come from the germline V gene. V was trimmed by 0 bases and J by 5 bases, leaving 10 bases between them. The CDR3 bases are TGCGCCAGCAGCCAAGAACGGGGGCGTGAGACCCAGTACTTC. It is translated as CASSQERGRETQYF.

This clonotype was observed a few times. This CDR3 reads CASSLVWGQGIVHNEQFF. The CDR3 DNA is TGTGCCAGCAGCTTGGTTTGGGGACAGGGAATTGTCCACAATGAGCAGTTCTTC. The gene calls are TRBV5-6 and TRBJ2-1, with 9 positions matching TRBD1. CDR3 length equals 18 residues. The junction had 12 bases not matched to a gene; V was cut back by 0 bases and J by 5 bases. The V gene's germline CDR1 is SGHDT and CDR2 YYEEEE.

The chain combines TRBV6-2 or TRBV6-3 with TRBJ1-5; no reliable D call. The germline V gene encodes CDR1 MNHEY and CDR2 SVGEGT. The CDR3 is 17 amino acids. Trimming pared 10 bases from V and 0 bases from J, leaving 22 bases between. DNA for the CDR3: TGTGCCAACCAATATTCCGGATCCCTTTATAGCAATCAGCCCCAGCATTTT. Protein sequence: CANQYSGSLYSNQPQHF.

The V gene is TRBV5-1, the J gene TRBJ2-7, with TRBD1 matching 9 bases. CDR1 is SGHRS and CDR2 is YFSETQ in the germline V gene. CDR3 length: 15 amino acids. V gave up 3 bases and J gave up 7 bases; unmatched junction bases: 11. CDR3 sequence (DNA): TGCGCCAGCAGCTCCACCGGGACAGGGATGAAGGAGCAGTACTTC. This codes for CASSSTGTGMKEQYF.

The V call is TRBV5-1, the J call TRBJ2-7, with 8 nucleotides matching TRBD2. Germline V CDR1 and CDR2: SGHRS, YFSETQ. Trimming removed 7 bases from V and 0 bases from J; junction bases left unmatched: 3. This CDR3 region has 13 residues. CDR3 loop: CASRRGGSYEQYF. The CDR3 DNA reads as TGCGCCAGCCGCCGGGGGGGCTCCTACGAGCAGTACTTC.

This clonotype has only a few counts. The chain links TRBV6-1 to TRBJ1-6, with TRBD1 matching 7 bases. The junction had 8 bases not matched to a gene; V was cut back by 5 bases and J by 10 bases. Germline V CDR1 and CDR2: MNHNS, SASEGT. This CDR3 is 14 amino acids long. The CDR3 reads CASSLGQVGSPLHF. The CDR3 DNA follows: TGTGCCAGCAGTCTAGGACAGGTGGGGTCACCCCTCCACTTT.

This clonotype was counted only a few times. The chain joins TRBV20-1 to TRBJ2-2, with D unresolved. The CDR3 spans 13 residues. Germline CDR1 DFQATT, CDR2 SNEGSKA (reference sequence). Trimming removed 5 bases from V and 1 base from J, with 8 bases in between. CDR3 bases: TGCAGTGCTGACCCCGTGAACACCGGGGAGCTGTTTTTT. Translation gives CSADPVNTGELFF.

The genes are TRBV10-3 and TRBJ2-2, with 10 nucleotides matching TRBD1. CDR1 and CDR2 (germline): ENHRY, SYGVKD. The CDR3 sequence is 16 residues long. The V and J ends lost 0 bases and 3 bases, in that order; junction bases with no gene match: 1. CDR3 sequence: CAISESTGGDTGELFF. As DNA, the CDR3 is TGTGCCATCAGTGAGTCGACAGGGGGCGACACCGGGGAGCTGTTTTTT.

The V gene is TRBV4-2, the J gene TRBJ2-1; D tentatively reads TRBD1 or TRBD2 (7 bases each). With 3 bases removed from V and 9 bases from J, the gap between germline ends came to 15 bases. The V gene's germline CDR1 is LGHNA and CDR2 YNFKEQ. CDR3 length: 14 amino acids. The CDR3, as DNA: TGTGCCAGCAGCCACGACAGGGACTACGGTGAGCAGTTCTTC. As protein: CASSHDRDYGEQFF.

The J gene is TRBJ2-3, the V gene TRBV29-1; D may be TRBD2 (6 bases). Germline CDR1 and CDR2: SQVTM and ANQGSEA. V gave up 4 bases and J gave up 2 bases, with 13 bases separating them. CDR3 size: 14 residues. The CDR3, as DNA: TGCAGCGTTGTTTTTAGCGGAATCACAGATACGCAGTATTTT. The encoded protein is CSVVFSGITDTQYF.

This clonotype occurred a few times. The chain couples TRBV20-1 to TRBJ2-3, with D possibly called TRBD1 or TRBD2 (6 bases each). This CDR3 has 13 amino acids. The germline gives CDR1 DFQATT, CDR2 SNEGSKA (reference sequence). CDR3 region: CSPGAAGTDTQYF. CDR3 nucleotides: TGCAGCCCGGGGGCCGCCGGCACAGATACGCAGTATTTT.

This clonotype has a count of ten or more. The chain is built from TRBV4-3 and TRBJ2-3; D might be TRBD1 (6 bases). This CDR3 region has 19 residues. CDR1 LGHNA and CDR2 YSLEER come from the germline V gene. The ends were cut back, 1 base at V and 0 bases at J, with 20 bases in the middle. CDR3: CASSQGSVGARKSTDTQYF. Written as DNA, the CDR3 is TGCGCCAGCAGCCAAGGCAGCGTGGGGGCACGAAAGAGCACAGATACGCAGTATTTT.

The chain joins TRBV5-1 to TRBJ1-2; 9 bases are shared with TRBD1. There are 14 residues in the CDR3. Germline values: CDR1 SGHRS, CDR2 YFSETQ. V was pared by 4 bases and J by 8 bases, with 9 bases of the junction left unmatched. Here the CDR3 reads CASSPLGQGRGYTF. In DNA, the CDR3 is TGCGCCAGCAGCCCCTTAGGACAGGGGAGAGGCTACACCTTC.

V gene TRBV7-2 combines with J gene TRBJ2-5; 7 bases map to TRBD2. CDR3 length: 15 amino acids. CDR1 is SGHTA, CDR2 FQGNSA, per germline. Unmatched junction bases numbered 7, after V lost 1 base and J lost 5 bases. The CDR3 here is CASSLVGGMRETQYF. DNA for the CDR3: TGTGCCAGCAGCTTAGTGGGGGGGATGCGGGAGACCCAGTACTTC.

This clonotype was counted ten times or more. The J gene is TRBJ1-1, the V gene TRBV7-6; D uncertain. This CDR3 contains 18 residues. The V gene lost 1 base and the J gene lost 5 bases, with 23 bases spanning the gap. The germline CDR1 and CDR2 sequences are SGHVS and FNYEAQ. The CDR3 DNA follows: TGTGCCAGCAGCTTAGGTCCAGGTCTTGGGGTTTTGATTACTGAAGCTTTCTTT. This codes for CASSLGPGLGVLITEAFF.

This clonotype was seen at least ten times. The CDR3 protein is CAISEGTFRETQYF. Here the CDR3 DNA reads TGTGCCATCAGTGAGGGGACCTTCCGAGAGACCCAGTACTTC. This chain joins TRBV10-3 and TRBJ2-5; possibly TRBD1 or TRBD2 for D (5 bases each). The CDR3 sequence is 14 residues long. Germline V gene lookup returns CDR1 ENHRY and CDR2 SYGVKD. Trimming took off 2 bases at V and 4 bases at J, with 11 bases between the two ends.

This chain joins TRBV28 and TRBJ2-1; 9 nucleotides match TRBD1. CDR1 is MDHEN and CDR2 is SYDVKM in the germline V gene. The CDR3 loop spans 16 amino acids. J was trimmed by 5 bases and V by 3 bases; bases with no gene match: 8. The CDR3 region has the DNA TGTGCCAGCAGTTTCCCTCTCGACAGGGGGGACAATGAGCAGTTCTTC. This translates into CASSFPLDRGDNEQFF.

A few counts support this clonotype. This chain joins TRBV28 and TRBJ2-1, with 15 positions matching TRBD2. V shed 5 bases, J shed 8 bases, and the junction held 4 bases outside the gene matches. There are 15 residues in the CDR3. Germline CDR1 reads MDHEN; CDR2 reads SYDVKM. CDR3 sequence (DNA): TGTGCCAGCAGTCCGGGACTAGCGGGGGGTGATGAGCAGTTCTTC. Translating gives CASSPGLAGGDEQFF.

Many counts were recorded for this clonotype. This chain joins TRBV20-1 and TRBJ1-6; tentative D call: TRBD1 (5 bases). CDR3 length: 12 amino acids. Germline loops: CDR1 DFQATT, CDR2 SNEGSKA (reference sequence). Trimming cost V 0 bases and J 11 bases, with 8 bases left between them. The CDR3 DNA follows: TGCAGTGCTAGAGAGGACACCCCACCCCTCCACTTT. As protein: CSAREDTPPLHF.

This rearrangement joins TRBV5-1 to TRBJ2-7; D is perhaps TRBD1 or TRBD2 (5 bases each). This CDR3 is built from 15 residues. Germline values: CDR1 SGHRS, CDR2 YFSETQ. The V end lost 0 bases, the J end lost 0 bases, and 10 bases lay between the germline ends. CDR3 in DNA: TGCGCCAGCAGCTTGGGGGGGAAACTCTCCTACGAGCAGTACTTC. Protein product: CASSLGGKLSYEQYF.

This clonotype has only a few counts. The CDR3 loop is CATTSSRNTEAFF. Written as DNA, the CDR3 is TGTGCCACCACCTCGAGTAGGAACACTGAAGCTTTCTTT. The chain carries TRBV24-1 and TRBJ1-1, with D unresolved. V was clipped by 8 bases and J by 1 base, with 10 bases between them. Germline V gene sequence: CDR1 KGHDR, CDR2 SFDVKD. The CDR3 extends over 13 amino acids.

This clonotype occurred a few times. The V and J genes are TRBV10-3 and TRBJ2-2; 8 bases align to TRBD1. The V and J ends lost 7 bases and 3 bases, in that order; junction bases with no gene match: 4. Per germline, CDR1 ENHRY and CDR2 SYGVKD. This CDR3 region has 14 residues. The CDR3: CAITATGDTGELFF. CDR3 coding DNA: TGTGCCATCACGGCGACAGGGGACACCGGGGAGCTGTTTTTT.

This clonotype has ten or more counts. This chain links TRBV11-2 with TRBJ2-3; tentatively, D is TRBD2 (6 bases). The CDR3 is 13 amino acids. Germline assignment: CDR1 SGHAT and CDR2 FQNNGV. Trimming shortened V by 3 bases and J by 5 bases, and 9 bases separated the two germline ends. This chain's CDR3 is CASSFTGEDTQYF. DNA of the CDR3: TGTGCCAGCAGCTTTACGGGGGAAGATACGCAGTATTTT.

The chain couples TRBV3-1 to TRBJ2-2, with 7 bases that match TRBD1. In germline, CDR1 is LGHDT, CDR2 YNNKEL (reference sequence). The length of the CDR3 is 14 residues. V was pared by 1 base and J by 5 bases, with 1 base of the junction left unmatched. The CDR3 loop is CASSQVQGTGELFF. Written as DNA, the CDR3 is TGTGCCAGCAGCCAAGTACAGGGGACCGGGGAGCTGTTTTTT. Based on the CDR3 plus reference TRBV3-1 and TRBJ2-2, the full variable domain is DTAVSQTPKYLVTQMGNDKSIKCEQNLGHDTMYWYKQDSKKFLKIMFSYNNKELIINETVPNRFSPKSPDKAHLNLHINSLELGDSAVYFCASSQVQGTGELFFGEGSRLTVL.

The rearrangement links TRBV29-1 to TRBJ2-1, with D unclear. The CDR3 has 11 amino acids. The V and J ends lost 7 bases and 4 bases respectively, with 8 bases between them. Germline-derived CDR1 and CDR2 are SQVTM and ANQGSEA. The CDR3 loop reads CSAEAYNEQFF. Here the CDR3 DNA reads TGCAGCGCCGAGGCGTACAATGAGCAGTTCTTC.